The entry below gives a single T cell receptor beta chain sequence along with its context. Its target is unknown. PCR was performed using 60 Vbeta and 13 Jbeta primers. Clones were sequenced by immunoSEQ multiplex PCR, and TCRdb holds only the in-frame ones, with some missing. This sample carries 95,000 to 150,000 clones, more than 60% of them seen once, and the ten largest clones take 2.5% to 3.5%. Germline V lookup: CDR1 GTSNPN, CDR2 SVGIG (reference sequence). The CDR3 loop spans 14 amino acids. J was trimmed by 5 bases and V by 4 bases; bases with no gene match: 6. These data come from a study of cytomegalovirus exposure and HLA in healthy donors. Overall study findings and caveats: In a later analysis, a genetic analysis reported fewer productive-TCR N-insertions in an Asian-associated ancestry cluster than the cohort average. For most subjects, TCR beta sequences were reported to predict HLA-A and HLA-B alleles with accuracy. What a later analysis showed was that several of the most significant clusters appeared linked to common viral pathogens.

Specimen: PBMCs. The chain links TRBV30 to TRBJ2-3; 10 bases agree with TRBD1. The receptor's source is a woman in her thirties or forties in good health and CMV-seropositive. The CDR3 reads CAWTDRGHIDTQYF. CDR3 nucleotides: TGTGCCTGGACCGACAGGGGGCATATAGATACGCAGTATTTT. Drawing the rest from reference TRBV30 and TRBJ2-3, the complete variable domain is SQTIHQWPATLVQPVGSPLSLECTVEGTSNPNLYWYRQAAGRGLQLLFYSVGIGQISSEVPQNLSASRPQDRQFILSSKKLLLSDSGFYLCAWTDRGHIDTQYFGPGTRLTVL.